These T cell receptor beta chains were read from a single sample in a study of cytomegalovirus exposure and HLA in healthy donors. Assay: immunoSEQ multiplex PCR; the TCRdb copy retains only in-frame clones and omits some. This sample has 95,000 to 150,000 clones; approximately 65% occur once, and the top ten carry about 1.5%. The sample consisted of PBMCs. The receptor source for this set is a man between 18 and 35 years old in good health and CMV-seronegative. Both conserved end residues are part of each CDR3. The D gene is left open where the match is weak. Clone size, where shown, is once, few, many, or a class for clones that have expanded.

j_gene,abundance,v_gene,d_gene,CDR3nt,CDR3aa
TRBJ2-7,.,TRBV19,TRBD1,TGTGCCAGTAGTGTCGGGACAGGGCTATCCTACGAGCAGTACTTC,CASSVGTGLSYEQYF
TRBJ2-7,.,TRBV4-3,.,TGCGCCAGCAGCCAAGAGGTCGACCCCATGAGGGAGCAGTACTTC,CASSQEVDPMREQYF
TRBJ2-7,.,TRBV14,TRBD2,TGTGCCAGCAGCCAAGAAAGGCTAGCGGGACACGAGCAGTACTTC,CASSQERLAGHEQYF
TRBJ1-5,.,TRBV2,.,TGTGCCAGCAGTGTACAGGGTTTCGGTCAGCCCCAGCATTTT,CASSVQGFGQPQHF
TRBJ2-3,.,TRBV28,TRBD2,TGTGCCACTCTAGCGGGAGAGAGTACGCAGTATTTT,CATLAGESTQYF
TRBJ2-1,.,TRBV7-9,.,TGTGCCAGCAGCTCCTCAGGGTTTGTACAGTTCTTC,CASSSSGFVQFF
TRBJ2-3,.,TRBV19,.,TGTGCCAGTAGGTTCCCTAGCACAGATACGCAGTATTTT,CASRFPSTDTQYF
TRBJ2-2,few,TRBV25-1,.,TGTGCCAGCAGGGAGGGAACCGGGGAGCTGTTTTTT,CASREGTGELFF
TRBJ2-1,few,TRBV28,.,TGTGCCAGCAGTCTGGGACATTGGAATGAGCAGTTCTTC,CASSLGHWNEQFF
TRBJ2-7,.,TRBV6-5,.,TGTGCCAGCAGTTCAACCGGGAACTCCTACGAGCAGTACTTC,CASSSTGNSYEQYF
TRBJ2-7,.,TRBV27,TRBD1,TGTGCCAGCAGTTTTACAGGGGGAAGGAGCTCCTACGAGCAGTACTTC,CASSFTGGRSSYEQYF
TRBJ1-3,.,TRBV27,.,TGTGCCAGCAGTTTTGCAGGGAGGGGAAACACCATATATTTT,CASSFAGRGNTIYF
TRBJ1-1,few,TRBV12-5,.,TGTGCTAGTGGTCCCTCAGGTAACACTGAAGCTTTCTTT,CASGPSGNTEAFF
TRBJ2-3,.,TRBV9,TRBD1,TGTGCCAGCAGCGTTGCTCAGGGGGCAACTGATACGCAGTATTTT,CASSVAQGATDTQYF
TRBJ2-7,.,TRBV5-6,TRBD1,TGTGCCAGCAGCTTCGGGGGGACAGGGGGTCGATACGAGCAGTACTTC,CASSFGGTGGRYEQYF
TRBJ2-1,.,TRBV21-1,.,TGTGCCAGCAGCAAACCCTGGACTAGCGGGGGGGCCTACAATGAGCAGTTCTTC,CASSKPWTSGGAYNEQFF
TRBJ1-2,.,TRBV30,.,TGTGCCTGGAGTGTATTGGGGGGGTATGGCTACACCTTC,CAWSVLGGYGYTF
TRBJ1-1,once,TRBV6-5,.,TGTGCCAGCCGGGGAGGGGTATCTGAAGCTTTCTTT,CASRGGVSEAFF
TRBJ2-4,.,TRBV2,TRBD2,TGTGCCAGCACGGGGGGAGAAAACATTCAGTACTTC,CASTGGENIQYF
TRBJ2-7,few,TRBV7-9,TRBD2,TGTGCCAGCAGCCATAGCGGGGGGGATTACGAGCAGTACTTC,CASSHSGGDYEQYF
TRBJ2-3,once,TRBV6-5,TRBD2,TGTGCCAGCAGTTACGTTGCGGGGGGCGCAGATACGCAGTATTTT,CASSYVAGGADTQYF
TRBJ2-5,.,TRBV29-1,TRBD2,TGCAGCGTAGAGGGACTACCCGAAGAGACCCAGTACTTC,CSVEGLPEETQYF
TRBJ2-6,.,TRBV5-6,.,TGTGCCAGCAGCTCGGGCCCTTACGGACAGTCTGGGGCCAACGTCCTGACTTTC,CASSSGPYGQSGANVLTF
TRBJ2-7,few,TRBV5-1,TRBD1,TGCGCCAGCAGCTCGACAGGGGAGGCATACGAGCAGTACTTC,CASSSTGEAYEQYF
TRBJ1-1,.,TRBV6-1,.,TGTGCCAGCAGTGAAGCGGACGGGGGGAACACTGAAGCTTTCTTT,CASSEADGGNTEAFF
TRBJ2-7,once,TRBV6-1,.,TGTGCCAGCAATCCAGGGGGGCTATCGGGCGAGCAGTACTTC,CASNPGGLSGEQYF
TRBJ1-2,.,TRBV27,.,TGTGCCAGCAGTTTATTTCAAGGGGCGACTGTTGCTGGCTACACCTTC,CASSLFQGATVAGYTF
TRBJ1-6,few,TRBV6-5,.,TGTGCCAGCAGTTACTTCCACAGCTCCTATAATTCACCCCTCCACTTT,CASSYFHSSYNSPLHF
TRBJ1-5,.,TRBV28,TRBD1,TGTGCCAGCAGTTTACTTTCGACAGGGTGGACTCAGCCCCAGCATTTT,CASSLLSTGWTQPQHF
TRBJ2-5,.,TRBV28,TRBD1,TGTGCCAGCAGTTTATGGTCAGGGGGAGCGGAGACCCAGTACTTC,CASSLWSGGAETQYF